This T cell receptor beta chain was identified in a study of T cell responses to AZD1222 COVID-19 vaccine. About this clone: As yet, its antigen is unknown.

Germline assignment: CDR1 MNHNY and CDR2 SVGAGI (reference sequence). V lost 4 bases to trimming and J lost 4 bases, with 7 bases between them. The CDR3 loop spans 12 amino acids. Data came from immunoSEQ multiplex PCR; TCRdb stores just in-frame clones and leaves some out. The repertoire consists of around 110,000 clones, with around 92% occurring once and the leading ten covering approximately 9.3%. Study-level points and caveats: Unmutated variant regions are reportedly the target of nearly half of TCRs that are spike-specific. Seropositive AZD1222 recipients at baseline numbered only six or seven. Vaccine-associated CD4 TCRs spanned spike, dominant at 160-218 and 743-854. Donor demographics were predominantly white British with a female majority; clonal diversity may be underestimated.

This rearrangement joins TRBV6-6 to TRBJ1-1, with D perhaps TRBD1 (5 bases). The sequence derives from an adult who received the AZD1222 COVID-19 vaccine. The specimen was peripheral blood, collected 28 days after the second AZD1222 dose. CDR3 in amino acids: CASSWRGTEAFF. The CDR3 bases are TGTGCCAGCAGTTGGAGGGGCACTGAAGCTTTCTTT.